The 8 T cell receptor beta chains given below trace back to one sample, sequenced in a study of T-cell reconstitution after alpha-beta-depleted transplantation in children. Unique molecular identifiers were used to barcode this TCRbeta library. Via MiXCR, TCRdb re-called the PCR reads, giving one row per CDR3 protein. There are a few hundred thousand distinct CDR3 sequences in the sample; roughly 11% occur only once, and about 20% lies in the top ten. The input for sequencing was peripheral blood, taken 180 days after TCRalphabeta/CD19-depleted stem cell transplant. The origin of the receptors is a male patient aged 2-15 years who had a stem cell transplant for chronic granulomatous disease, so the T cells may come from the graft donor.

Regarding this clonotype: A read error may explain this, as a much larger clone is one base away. This chain's CDR3 is CNVGGEVTGELFF. CDR3 DNA: TGCAACGTCGGGGGGGAGGTCACCGGGGAGCTGTTTTTT. This chain uses TRBV29-1 with TRBJ2-2; the match to TRBD2 covers 8 bases. CDR1 and CDR2 from the germline V gene are SQVTM and ANQGSEA. The CDR3 has 13 residues.

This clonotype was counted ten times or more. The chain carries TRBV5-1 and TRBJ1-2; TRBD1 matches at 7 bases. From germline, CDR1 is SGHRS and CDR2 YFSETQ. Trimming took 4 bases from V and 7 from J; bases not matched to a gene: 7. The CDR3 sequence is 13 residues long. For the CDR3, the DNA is TGCGCCAGCAGCCGAGACAGGGTGGTTGGCTACACCTTC. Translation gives CASSRDRVVGYTF.

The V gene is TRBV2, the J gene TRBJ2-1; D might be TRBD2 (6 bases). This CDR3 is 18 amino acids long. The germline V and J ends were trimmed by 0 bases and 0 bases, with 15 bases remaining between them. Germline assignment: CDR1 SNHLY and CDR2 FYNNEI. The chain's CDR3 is CASSEALPGESSYNEQFF. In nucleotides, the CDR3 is TGTGCCAGCAGTGAAGCGCTTCCGGGGGAGAGCTCCTACAATGAGCAGTTCTTC.

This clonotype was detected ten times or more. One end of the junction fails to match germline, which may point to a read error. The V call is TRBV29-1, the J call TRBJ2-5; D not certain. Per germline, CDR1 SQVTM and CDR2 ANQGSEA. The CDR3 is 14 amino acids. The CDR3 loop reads CSVGRSEVQGTQYF. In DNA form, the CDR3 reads TGCAGCGTTGGACGATCGGAAGTACAAGGGACCCAGTACTTC.

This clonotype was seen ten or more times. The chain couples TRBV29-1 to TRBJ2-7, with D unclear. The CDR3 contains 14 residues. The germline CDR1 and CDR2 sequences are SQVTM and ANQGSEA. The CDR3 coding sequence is TGCAGGCTCCAGGTCCATAGCTGGACCTACGAGCAGTACTTC. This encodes CRLQVHSWTYEQYF.

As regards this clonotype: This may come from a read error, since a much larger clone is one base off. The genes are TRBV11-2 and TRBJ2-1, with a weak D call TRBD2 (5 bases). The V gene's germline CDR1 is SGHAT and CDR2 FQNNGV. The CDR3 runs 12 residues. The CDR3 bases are TGTGCCACCAGCATAGGACTGAATGAGCAGTTCTTC. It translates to CATSIGLNEQFF.

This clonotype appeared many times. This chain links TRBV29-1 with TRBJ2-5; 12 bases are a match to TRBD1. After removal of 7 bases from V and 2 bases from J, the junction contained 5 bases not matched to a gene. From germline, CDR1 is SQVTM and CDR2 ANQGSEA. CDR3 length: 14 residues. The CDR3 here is CSAWDRGRQETQYF. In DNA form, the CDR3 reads TGCAGCGCCTGGGACAGGGGGCGGCAAGAGACCCAGTACTTC. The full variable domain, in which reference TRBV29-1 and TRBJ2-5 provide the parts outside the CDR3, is SAVISQKPSRDICQRGTSLTIQCQVDSQVTMMFWYRQQPGQSLTLIATANQGSEATYESGFVIDKFPISRPNLTFSTLTVSNMSPEDSSIYLCSAWDRGRQETQYFGPGTRLLVL.

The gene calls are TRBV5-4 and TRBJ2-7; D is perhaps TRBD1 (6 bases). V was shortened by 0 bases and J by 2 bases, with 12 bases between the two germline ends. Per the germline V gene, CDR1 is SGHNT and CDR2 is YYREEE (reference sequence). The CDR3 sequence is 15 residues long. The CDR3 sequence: CASSLGNRETYEQYF. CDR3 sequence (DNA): TGTGCCAGCAGCTTGGGGAACAGGGAAACCTACGAGCAGTACTTC.